This entry is about one T cell receptor (beta chain). This CDR3 contains 18 residues. CDR1 and CDR2 (germline): MNHEY, SMNVEV (reference sequence). Trimming cost V 0 bases and J 2 bases, with 20 bases left between them. Produced via immunoSEQ multiplex PCR; TCRdb's table is partial and in-frame only. The table shows roughly 46,000 clones, with roughly 88% occurring only once. The data originate from a study of OX40 agonist ivuxolimab in advanced cancers. Across the study: Patients were treated with ivuxolimab, an agonistic anti-OX40 (CD134) antibody.

Specimen: CD4+ or CD8+ T cells sorted from blood, collected in a trial of the OX40 agonist ivuxolimab. The sequence came from an adult with an advanced solid tumor such as melanoma, head and neck, liver or kidney cancer. This sequence joins TRBV27 and TRBJ2-7, with D perhaps matching TRBD2 (6 bases). The CDR3 protein is CASSLSLLPAGTAYEQYF. CDR3 DNA: TGTGCCAGCAGTTTATCCTTATTACCGGCGGGGACCGCCTACGAGCAGTACTTC.